This T cell receptor beta chain came from a study of blood T cell repertoires in COVID-19. Across the whole study: Samples representing acute and convalescent COVID-19 were sourced from the United States, Italy and Spain. Sample material is recorded as cDNA or gDNA derived from T cells, B-cell-depleted T cells, or PBMCs.

The data were produced by immunoSEQ multiplex PCR, yet TCRdb's version contains in-frame clones alone and is incomplete. The sample has 250,000 to 350,000 clones; about nine tenths are singletons. Germline V gene data show CDR1 as SNHLY and CDR2 as FYNNEI. The CDR3 covers 13 residues. V was shortened by 8 bases and J by 0 bases, with 8 bases between the two germline ends. The specimen was peripheral blood. The J gene is TRBJ1-5, the V gene TRBV2; D call uncertain. This clonotype was sampled from a woman aged 55-70 years with acute or convalescent COVID-19. The CDR3 protein is CASLRDSNQPQHF. The CDR3, as DNA: TGTGCCAGCCTGCGGGATAGCAATCAGCCCCAGCATTTT. Filled out from reference TRBV2 and TRBJ1-5, the complete variable domain reads EPEVTQTPSHQVTQMGQEVILRCVPISNHLYFYWYRQILGQKVEFLVSFYNNEISEKSEIFDDQFSVERPDGSNFTLKIRSTKLEDSAMYFCASLRDSNQPQHFGDGTRLSIL.